This T cell receptor beta chain was obtained from a study of blood T cell repertoires in COVID-19. The method was immunoSEQ multiplex PCR; TCRdb's version includes in-frame clones alone and lacks a portion of them. The table lists fewer than 400,000 clones, just under 90% of them singletons. Recruitment covered roughly 22 US areas and drew participants whose ages spanned roughly 18 to 100 years. In assigning cohorts, the study relied on participant-reported clinical history. Recovered status in Cohort 3 required two negative PCRs, clearance, or symptom resolution. Trimming cost V 1 base and J 6 bases, with 13 bases left between them. Germline V CDR1 and CDR2: GTSNPN, SVGIG (reference sequence). The CDR3 consists of 14 residues.

The material sequenced was PBMCs or T cells enriched from blood (not recorded which). The origin of this receptor is a woman aged 45-59 years who had recovered from COVID-19. J is TRBJ1-5 and V is TRBV30, with no clear D. In DNA form, the CDR3 reads TGTGCCTGGAGTGCCGGCGGGATACGTCAGCCCCAGCATTTT. This sequence encodes CAWSAGGIRQPQHF. The full variable domain, rest sourced from reference TRBV30 and TRBJ1-5, is SQTIHQWPATLVQPVGSPLSLECTVEGTSNPNLYWYRQAAGRGLQLLFYSVGIGQISSEVPQNLSASRPQDRQFILSSKKLLLSDSGFYLCAWSAGGIRQPQHFGDGTRLSIL.